The 23 T cell receptor beta chains below were found in one sample sequenced in a study of CD8 T cells in Susac syndrome. Reverse transcription of roughly 0.5 to 1 ug RNA was carried out with random hexamers. TCRdb passed the immunoSEQ multiplex PCR reads through MiXCR, listing each CDR3 protein once. Of about 210,000 distinct CDR3 sequences listed, approximately 95% are singletons. The material sequenced was CD4+ T cells from PBMCs. These TCRs come from a human donor in good health.

V is TRBV13 and J is TRBJ2-1, with D possibly matching TRBD1 (5 bases). The CDR3 has 13 residues. The germline V and J ends were trimmed by 6 bases and 6 bases, with 12 bases remaining between them. Per the germline V gene, CDR1 is PRHDT and CDR2 is FYEKMQ (reference sequence). The CDR3 DNA sequence: TGTGCCAGCAGACAAACAGGATCCAATGAGCAGTTCTTC. It specifies CASRQTGSNEQFF. Variable domain in full (rest from reference TRBV13 and TRBJ2-1): AAGVIQSPRHLIKEKRETATLKCYPIPRHDTVYWYQQGPGQDPQFLISFYEKMQSDKGSIPDRFSAQQFSDYHSELNMSSLELGDSALYFCASRQTGSNEQFFGPGTRLTVL.

This clonotype was counted between two and nine times. The V call is TRBV4-2, the J call TRBJ2-1; unclear D gene. V lost 5 bases and J lost 4, with 12 bases in between. This CDR3 region has 14 residues. CDR1 LGHNA and CDR2 YNFKEQ come from the germline V gene. In DNA, the CDR3 is TGTGCCAGCAGCTCCCGTGACACTTACAATGAGCAGTTCTTC. Its translation: CASSSRDTYNEQFF.

V gene TRBV20-1 combines with J gene TRBJ1-6; D unclear. V dropped 5 bases and J dropped 0 bases, with 11 bases sitting between them. This CDR3 is 15 amino acids long. Germline values: CDR1 DFQATT, CDR2 SNEGSKA (reference sequence). CDR3 in amino acids: CSAPTSSSYNSPLHF. DNA of the CDR3: TGCAGTGCTCCAACCTCGAGCTCCTATAATTCACCCCTCCACTTT.

The V gene is TRBV3-1, the J gene TRBJ1-5; D is ambiguous. The CDR3 contains 13 residues. Trimming shortened V by 1 base and J by 0 bases, and 1 base separated the two germline ends. Germline CDR1 is LGHDT and CDR2 is YNNKEL (reference sequence). CDR3 protein: CASSQASNQPQHF. The CDR3 DNA follows: TGTGCCAGCAGCCAAGCTAGCAATCAGCCCCAGCATTTT.

V usage is TRBV9 and J usage is TRBJ2-7, with TRBD2 matching over 8 bases. After removal of 2 bases from V and 2 bases from J, the junction contained 9 bases not matched to a gene. Germline values: CDR1 SGDLS, CDR2 YYNGEE. This CDR3 spans 16 amino acids. CDR3 sequence reads: CASSVDPIGGAYEQYF. The CDR3 nucleotides are TGTGCCAGCAGCGTCGACCCCATCGGGGGGGCCTACGAGCAGTACTTC.

The chain has TRBV7-2 and TRBJ2-6; D not certain. Trimming cost V 7 bases and J 0 bases, with 10 bases left between them. The CDR3 has 15 residues. Germline-derived CDR1 and CDR2 are SGHTA and FQGNSA. CDR3 region: CASIPEPSGANVLTF. Written as DNA, the CDR3 is TGTGCCAGCATCCCAGAACCCTCTGGGGCCAACGTCCTGACTTTC.

The rearrangement uses TRBV29-1 and TRBJ2-1; TRBD1 might be the D (6 bases). The CDR3 loop spans 15 amino acids. From germline, CDR1 is SQVTM and CDR2 ANQGSEA. Trimming took off 6 bases at V and 5 bases at J, with 20 bases between the two ends. The CDR3 sequence is CSVLPGVPFNNEQFF. Written as DNA, the CDR3 is TGCAGCGTCCTTCCAGGGGTCCCCTTCAACAATGAGCAGTTCTTC.

This clonotype has a single count. The chain links TRBV20-1 to TRBJ2-2; no reliable D call. Trimming cost V 4 bases and J 6 bases, with 15 bases left between them. The CDR3 has 14 residues. Germline-derived CDR1 and CDR2 are DFQATT and SNEGSKA (reference sequence). CDR3 sequence: CSAILPGKAGELFF. The CDR3 nucleotides read TGCAGTGCTATCCTTCCAGGAAAGGCCGGGGAGCTGTTTTTT.

This chain links TRBV5-1 with TRBJ1-1; D unclear. The CDR3 length is 15 residues. V was clipped by 0 bases and J by 0 bases, with 9 bases between them. Germline CDR1 is SGHRS and CDR2 is YFSETQ. For the CDR3, the DNA is TGCGCCAGCAGCTTGGCGGTCTCTATGAACACTGAAGCTTTCTTT. Translated: CASSLAVSMNTEAFF.

V usage is TRBV6-6 and J usage is TRBJ1-5, with D uncertain. The CDR3 is 14 residues long. In germline, CDR1 is MNHNY, CDR2 SVGAGI (reference sequence). The V gene lost 2 bases and the J gene lost 3 bases, with 8 bases spanning the gap. Here the CDR3 reads CASSYRNDNQPQHF. DNA for the CDR3: TGTGCCAGCAGTTACAGGAATGACAATCAGCCCCAGCATTTT.

The chain uses TRBV19 and TRBJ2-3; the D gene is possibly TRBD2 (5 bases). Between the trimmed V and J ends, which lost 4 bases and 10 bases, there was a span of 21 bases. The CDR3 has 15 amino acids. Germline values: CDR1 LNHDA, CDR2 SQIVND (reference sequence). CDR3 loop: CASSRETSLDKAQYF. The DNA of the CDR3 is TGTGCCAGTAGTAGGGAGACGAGCCTGGATAAGGCGCAGTATTTT.

V is TRBV29-1 and J is TRBJ2-3; 9 bases are shared with TRBD1. The CDR3 covers 15 residues. J gave up 3 bases and V 4 bases, and 8 bases lay outside the gene matches. Germline V CDR1 and CDR2: SQVTM, ANQGSEA. In DNA, the CDR3 is TGCAGCGTTGGGGGCCCGGGACAGGGTACAGATACGCAGTATTTT. Amino acids: CSVGGPGQGTDTQYF.

The rearrangement uses TRBV3-1 and TRBJ2-1; D is possibly TRBD1 or TRBD2 (5 bases each). CDR3 size: 14 residues. V was clipped by 4 bases and J by 5 bases, with 12 bases between them. The germline V gene has CDR1 LGHDT and CDR2 YNNKEL (reference sequence). CDR3 sequence reads: CASSRDHPNNEQFF. Here the CDR3 DNA reads TGTGCCAGCAGCCGGGACCATCCTAACAATGAGCAGTTCTTC.

The chain uses TRBV9 and TRBJ1-5, with 8 bases aligning to TRBD1. Germline V gene lookup returns CDR1 SGDLS and CDR2 YYNGEE. V trimming: 2 bases; J trimming: 7 bases; junction bases outside the gene matches: 8. This CDR3 is built from 15 residues. The CDR3 coding sequence is TGTGCCAGCAGCGTTGGGACAGGTCGGGAACAGCCCCAGCATTTT. Its protein product is CASSVGTGREQPQHF.

V is TRBV20-1 and J is TRBJ2-5; 10 bases map to TRBD2. The CDR3 totals 13 residues. CDR1 and CDR2 from the germline V gene are DFQATT and SNEGSKA (reference sequence). Germline trimming cut 7 bases from V and 2 bases from J; bases unmatched to any gene: 4. CDR3 coding DNA: TGCAGTGTTCTAGCGGGGGCACAAGAGACCCAGTACTTC. This translates into CSVLAGAQETQYF.

V is TRBV7-2 and J is TRBJ2-2; maybe TRBD1 (6 bases). V lost 0 bases and J 1 base, leaving 6 bases between the germline ends. The CDR3 covers 15 residues. Germline assignment: CDR1 SGHTA and CDR2 FQGNSA. The CDR3 region is CASSLAGQNTGELFF. Written as DNA, the CDR3 is TGTGCCAGCAGCTTAGCGGGACAGAACACCGGGGAGCTGTTTTTT.

The rearrangement uses TRBV20-1 and TRBJ2-1, with 8 bases identical to TRBD2. The CDR3 is 13 residues long. V shed 6 bases, J shed 5 bases, and the junction held 6 bases outside the gene matches. Per the germline V gene, CDR1 is DFQATT and CDR2 is SNEGSKA (reference sequence). CDR3 DNA sequence: TGCAGTGCCGGACTAGCTAGGGACAATGAGCAGTTCTTC. It is translated as CSAGLARDNEQFF.

This chain connects TRBV10-3 to TRBJ2-3; D possibly corresponds to TRBD1 (6 bases). The length of the CDR3 is 14 residues. V lost 6 bases to trimming and J lost 2 bases, with 12 bases between them. Germline CDR1 ENHRY, CDR2 SYGVKD. CDR3 amino acids: CAISPTGITDTQYF. CDR3 nucleotide sequence: TGTGCCATCAGCCCAACAGGGATCACAGATACGCAGTATTTT.

This clonotype was seen only a few times. The rearrangement links TRBV27 to TRBJ1-1; no reliable D call. Germline lookup yields CDR1 MNHEY and CDR2 SMNVEV (reference sequence). V lost 5 bases, J lost 1 base, and 8 bases lay in between. The CDR3 covers 13 residues. In DNA form, the CDR3 reads TGTGCCAGCAGTGCCCGACAGAACACTGAAGCTTTCTTT. Translated: CASSARQNTEAFF.

V is TRBV20-1 and J is TRBJ1-1; a weak D match, TRBD1 (6 bases). The V end was cut by 5 bases, the J end by 11 bases, with 15 bases between. Germline CDR1 DFQATT, CDR2 SNEGSKA (reference sequence). The CDR3 sequence is 11 residues long. The CDR3 loop is CSAEDSLNAFF. The CDR3 coding sequence is TGCAGTGCTGAGGACAGCCTGAATGCTTTCTTT.

This chain uses TRBV12-3 or TRBV12-4 with TRBJ2-5, with TRBD2 as a possible D gene (7 bases). V lost 2 bases and J lost 5, with 12 bases in between. CDR3 length equals 14 residues. The CDR3 DNA is TGTGCCAGCAGTTTACGGGGGGCGGGGGAGACCCAGTACTTC. Translated, it gives CASSLRGAGETQYF.

The chain has TRBV20-1 and TRBJ2-3; TRBD2 matches at 14 bases. This CDR3 is built from 16 residues. Germline V gene lookup returns CDR1 DFQATT and CDR2 SNEGSKA (reference sequence). Unmatched junction bases numbered 4, after V lost 5 bases and J lost 0 bases. The CDR3 DNA reads as TGCAGTGCTCCGGGACTAGCGGGGGCTAGCACAGATACGCAGTATTTT. Translated, it gives CSAPGLAGASTDTQYF.

The CDR3 DNA follows: TGTGCCAGCAGCTTGGGTCAGGGCTCAGATACGCAGTATTTT. Its translation: CASSLGQGSDTQYF. The chain uses TRBV7-2 and TRBJ2-3, with TRBD1 as a possible D gene (5 bases). The CDR3 length is 14 residues. The ends were cut back, 3 bases at V and 4 bases at J, with 11 bases in the middle. Germline V gene lookup returns CDR1 SGHTA and CDR2 FQGNSA.